Listed below are T cell receptor beta chains from one sample, sequenced in a study of long-term antiretroviral therapy in people with HIV. Sequenced by immunoSEQ multiplex PCR; TCRdb stores in-frame clones only, minus some. The table shows around 20,000 clones, with about 90% occurring only once. The specimen comprised unsorted PBMCs, sampled approximately 2.5 years after starting antiretroviral therapy. All receptors derive from a woman in her forties or fifties with HIV. Each CDR3 is given with its conserved first and last residue. Each record gives: CDR3 protein, CDR3 DNA, J gene, clone size, V gene, D gene, CDR3 length. D genes are given only for firm matches. Clone size, where shown, is once, few, many, or a class for clones that have expanded.

CDR3: CASSFLAGLYNEQFF
DNA: TGTGCCAGCAGCTTCCTAGCGGGACTTTACAATGAGCAGTTCTTC
J: TRBJ2-1
size: .
V: TRBV7-9
D: TRBD2
length: 15

CDR3: CASSLDTEGNEQFF
DNA: TGCGCCAGCAGCTTGGACACGGAGGGCAATGAGCAGTTCTTC
J: TRBJ2-1
size: .
V: TRBV5-1
D: .
length: 14

CDR3: CASSLVSYGTAYGYTF
DNA: TGTGCCAGCAGCTTAGTCTCGTACGGGACAGCATATGGCTACACCTTC
J: TRBJ1-2
size: few
V: TRBV7-9
D: TRBD1
length: 16

CDR3: CASSSGTSGAPAQETQYF
DNA: TGCGCCAGCAGCTCGGGGACTAGCGGGGCCCCCGCTCAAGAGACCCAGTACTTC
J: TRBJ2-5
size: .
V: TRBV5-1
D: TRBD2
length: 18

CDR3: CASRSSGTAGYNEQFF
DNA: TGTGCCAGCAGATCTTCCGGGACTGCGGGGTACAATGAGCAGTTCTTC
J: TRBJ2-1
size: .
V: TRBV6-6
D: .
length: 16

CDR3: CASSEGGGYTF
DNA: TGTGCCAGCAGTGAGGGGGGGGGCTACACCTTC
J: TRBJ1-2
size: .
V: TRBV6-1
D: .
length: 11

CDR3: CASSGGTGYEKLFF
DNA: TGTGCCAGCAGTGGGGGGACAGGGTATGAAAAACTGTTTTTT
J: TRBJ1-4
size: few
V: TRBV5-4
D: TRBD1
length: 14

CDR3: CASRDQLVNQPQHF
DNA: TGTGCCAGCAGAGACCAGTTGGTCAATCAGCCCCAGCATTTT
J: TRBJ1-5
size: medium-sized
V: TRBV2
D: .
length: 14

CDR3: CATQPRDGSYEQYF
DNA: TGTGCCACCCAACCCCGGGACGGCTCCTACGAGCAGTACTTC
J: TRBJ2-7
size: .
V: TRBV19
D: .
length: 14

CDR3: CASSPGTAVLEQYF
DNA: TGTGCCAGCTCACCAGGGACAGCAGTTCTCGAGCAGTACTTC
J: TRBJ2-7
size: few
V: TRBV18
D: TRBD1
length: 14

CDR3: CASRTRLAGSNEQFF
DNA: TGTGCCAGCAGAACCCGACTAGCGGGGTCCAATGAGCAGTTCTTC
J: TRBJ2-1
size: .
V: TRBV27
D: TRBD2
length: 15

CDR3: CASSLTLEPYNEQFF
DNA: TGTGCCAGCAGTTTAACTCTGGAACCCTACAATGAGCAGTTCTTC
J: TRBJ2-1
size: .
V: TRBV28
D: .
length: 15

CDR3: CASSLGLPGTSTEAFF
DNA: TGTGCCAGCAGCTTAGGCCTCCCCGGGACAAGCACTGAAGCTTTCTTT
J: TRBJ1-1
size: .
V: TRBV13
D: .
length: 16

CDR3: CSVEAPIDIYSYNEQFF
DNA: TGCAGCGTTGAAGCACCCATCGATATATACTCCTACAATGAGCAGTTCTTC
J: TRBJ2-1
size: .
V: TRBV29-1
D: .
length: 17

CDR3: CASSLSGANVLTF
DNA: TGTGCCAGCAGCTTATCTGGGGCCAACGTCCTGACTTTC
J: TRBJ2-6
size: .
V: TRBV5-4
D: .
length: 13

CDR3: CASSPIQTTDTQYF
DNA: TGTGCCAGCAGTCCGATCCAGACCACAGATACGCAGTATTTT
J: TRBJ2-3
size: .
V: TRBV27
D: .
length: 14

CDR3: CASSLAGQGYEQYF
DNA: TGTGCCAGCAGCTTGGCGGGTCAGGGCTACGAGCAGTACTTC
J: TRBJ2-7
size: .
V: TRBV5-6
D: .
length: 14

CDR3: CASSQLSGSQGYTGELFF
DNA: TGTGCCAGCAGCCAACTTAGCGGGTCCCAAGGGTACACCGGGGAGCTGTTTTTT
J: TRBJ2-2
size: .
V: TRBV14
D: TRBD2
length: 18

CDR3: CASSQTPGTEAFF
DNA: TGCGCCAGCAGCCAGACCCCCGGCACTGAAGCTTTCTTT
J: TRBJ1-1
size: .
V: TRBV5-1
D: .
length: 13

CDR3: CAISESGLAARGEQFF
DNA: TGTGCCATCAGTGAATCGGGACTAGCGGCGAGGGGTGAGCAGTTCTTC
J: TRBJ2-1
size: .
V: TRBV10-3
D: TRBD2
length: 16

CDR3: CASSPYGRELFF
DNA: TGTGCCAGCAGCCCGTACGGGCGGGAGCTGTTTTTT
J: TRBJ2-2
size: once
V: TRBV7-9
D: .
length: 12

CDR3: CASSKGLAGVGSAKNIQYF
DNA: TGTGCCAGTAGTAAGGGACTAGCGGGAGTGGGGAGCGCCAAAAACATTCAGTACTTC
J: TRBJ2-4
size: .
V: TRBV19
D: TRBD2
length: 19

CDR3: CASSDFYEQYF
DNA: TGTGCCAGCAGTGACTTCTACGAGCAGTACTTC
J: TRBJ2-7
size: .
V: TRBV2
D: .
length: 11

CDR3: CASSLLDEQYF
DNA: TGTGCCAGCAGCTTACTCGACGAGCAGTACTTC
J: TRBJ2-7
size: once
V: TRBV7-8
D: .
length: 11

CDR3: CASSVQGLVYEQYF
DNA: TGTGCCAGCAGCGTCCAAGGATTGGTCTACGAGCAGTACTTC
J: TRBJ2-7
size: few
V: TRBV7-9
D: .
length: 14

CDR3: CASSSVSPGTSGYNEQFF
DNA: TGTGCCAGCAGCTCGGTTAGTCCCGGGACTAGCGGTTACAATGAGCAGTTCTTC
J: TRBJ2-1
size: .
V: TRBV7-9
D: TRBD2
length: 18

CDR3: CASSPLAGGSYEQYF
DNA: TGCGCCAGCAGCCCTCTAGCGGGAGGTTCCTACGAGCAGTACTTC
J: TRBJ2-7
size: .
V: TRBV5-1
D: TRBD2
length: 15

CDR3: CASSKGWTDTQYF
DNA: TGTGCCAGTAGTAAGGGGTGGACAGATACGCAGTATTTT
J: TRBJ2-3
size: .
V: TRBV19
D: .
length: 13

CDR3: CASSVATGSYEQYF
DNA: TGTGCCAGCAGTGTCGCGACAGGGTCCTACGAGCAGTACTTC
J: TRBJ2-7
size: .
V: TRBV2
D: TRBD1
length: 14

CDR3: CASSVPGLAGAPYEQYF
DNA: TGTGCCAGCAGCGTTCCGGGACTAGCGGGAGCACCCTACGAGCAGTACTTC
J: TRBJ2-7
size: once
V: TRBV21-1
D: .
length: 17

CDR3: CASSRLGITDTQYF
DNA: TGTGCCAGCAGCCGCCTAGGGATCACAGATACGCAGTATTTT
J: TRBJ2-3
size: .
V: TRBV14
D: .
length: 14

CDR3: CASSLGLAATDTQYF
DNA: TGTGCCAGCAGCTTAGGACTAGCGGCCACAGATACGCAGTATTTT
J: TRBJ2-3
size: .
V: TRBV7-7
D: TRBD2
length: 15

CDR3: CASSLPGLDGYTF
DNA: TGTGCCAGCAGCTTACCGGGACTGGATGGCTACACCTTC
J: TRBJ1-2
size: .
V: TRBV11-2
D: .
length: 13

CDR3: CASREREWTYNEQFF
DNA: TGTGCCAGCAGGGAGCGGGAGTGGACCTACAATGAGCAGTTCTTC
J: TRBJ2-1
size: .
V: TRBV2
D: TRBD2
length: 15

CDR3: CSVEGGWAGGHYTDTQYF
DNA: TGCAGCGTTGAGGGGGGTTGGGCGGGAGGTCACTACACAGATACGCAGTATTTT
J: TRBJ2-3
size: .
V: TRBV29-1
D: TRBD2
length: 18

CDR3: CASSLASASLGEQFF
DNA: TGTGCCAGCAGCTTGGCCTCCGCGTCACTCGGTGAGCAGTTCTTC
J: TRBJ2-1
size: once
V: TRBV5-4
D: .
length: 15

CDR3: CASSLSPPTIYGYTF
DNA: TGTGCCAGCAGTTTATCCCCTCCAACTATCTATGGCTACACCTTC
J: TRBJ1-2
size: few
V: TRBV27
D: .
length: 15

CDR3: CASSPPYTEAFF
DNA: TGTGCCAGCAGTCCCCCCTATACTGAAGCTTTCTTT
J: TRBJ1-1
size: .
V: TRBV2
D: .
length: 12

CDR3: CASSLNRDREGSGYTF
DNA: TGTGCCAGCAGCCTAAACCGGGACAGGGAAGGTTCTGGCTACACCTTC
J: TRBJ1-2
size: .
V: TRBV13
D: TRBD1
length: 16

CDR3: CASSPGLAGVDEQYF
DNA: TGCGCCAGCAGCCCCGGGCTAGCGGGAGTGGACGAGCAGTACTTC
J: TRBJ2-7
size: .
V: TRBV5-1
D: TRBD2
length: 15

CDR3: CASSSPSGPLKIGDEQFF
DNA: TGTGCCAGTAGTTCTCCCTCAGGGCCTCTAAAGATAGGCGATGAGCAGTTCTTC
J: TRBJ2-1
size: .
V: TRBV19
D: .
length: 18

CDR3: CASSLGGLAGEEQFF
DNA: TGTGCCAGCAGCTTGGGGGGACTAGCGGGAGAGGAGCAGTTCTTC
J: TRBJ2-1
size: .
V: TRBV5-4
D: TRBD2
length: 15

CDR3: CASSLVAGGWNEQFF
DNA: TGCGCCAGCAGCTTGGTGGCGGGAGGCTGGAATGAGCAGTTCTTC
J: TRBJ2-1
size: .
V: TRBV5-1
D: TRBD2
length: 15

CDR3: CASSQGSSGNNEQFF
DNA: TGCGCCAGCAGCCAAGGTTCCAGCGGTAACAATGAGCAGTTCTTC
J: TRBJ2-1
size: .
V: TRBV4-3
D: .
length: 15

CDR3: CAIRDRGSANVLTF
DNA: TGTGCCATCCGGGACAGGGGCTCAGCCAACGTCCTGACTTTC
J: TRBJ2-6
size: .
V: TRBV5-4
D: TRBD1
length: 14